Sequencing of this TCR beta chain was carried out in a study of shared clonotypes between healthy human individuals. Generated by immunoSEQ multiplex PCR, the TCRdb table keeps only in-frame clones and is missing some. The table lists roughly 2 million clones, roughly 95% of them singletons, with approximately 1.2% in the top ten. The germline V and J ends were trimmed by 3 bases and 4 bases, with 8 bases remaining between them. Germline V gene data show CDR1 as MDHEN and CDR2 as SYDVKM. This CDR3 has 13 amino acids. Naive CD8 populations comprised CD45RO-negative cells positively selected for CCR7, excluding terminally differentiated effector memory CD45RA+ cells. Regarding this clone: The antigen remains undetermined.

Study-level points and caveats: The genetic and exposure-history diversity represented was limited by few donors.

The sequence derives from a young man in good health. The chain links TRBV28 to TRBJ2-3; TRBD1 might be the D (5 bases). The specimen was naive CD8+ T cells sorted from blood. CDR3 protein: CASSFRAADTQYF. In DNA, the CDR3 is TGTGCCAGCAGTTTCAGGGCGGCAGATACGCAGTATTTT. Looking up the rest from reference TRBV28 and TRBJ2-3 gives the full variable domain: DVKVTQSSRYLVKRTGEKVFLECVQDMDHENMFWYRQDPGLGLRLIYFSYDVKMKEKGDIPEGYSVSREKKERFSLILESASTNQTSMYLCASSFRAADTQYFGPGTRLTVL.